This TCR beta chain was identified in a study of blood T cell repertoires in COVID-19. Study-level information: The study drew acute and convalescent COVID-19 samples from the United States, Italy and Spain.

The data were produced by immunoSEQ multiplex PCR, yet TCRdb's version contains in-frame clones alone and is incomplete. The sample contains about 61,000 clones, more than 65% of which appear only once. There are 13 residues in the CDR3. V lost 5 bases to trimming and J lost 0 bases, with 6 bases between them. The germline V gene has CDR1 MGHRA and CDR2 YSYEKL. The rearrangement links TRBV4-1 to TRBJ2-3; D is ambiguous. This sequence originates from a woman in her 70s with acute or convalescent COVID-19. Input material: peripheral blood. The CDR3, as DNA: TGCGCCAGCAGCGAGTACAGCACAGATACGCAGTATTTT. It specifies CASSEYSTDTQYF.